The rows below give T cell receptor beta chains drawn from one sample of a study of T-cell memory formation after mild COVID-19. TCRdb re-called the 5' RACE reads through MiXCR, storing one row per CDR3 protein. The table shows more than 250,000 distinct CDR3 sequences, with about a sixth occurring only once. The source material was PBMCs or a T cell subset sorted from them (not recorded which). These TCRs come from a man aged 18 to 29 who had mild COVID-19 (a few samples of this study predate the infection). Cell type and time point are not known. Both conserved end residues are part of each CDR3. A D gene is named only where the DNA matches it firmly. Clone size is shown for a subset of rows, as once, few, many or a class of expanded clone.

j_call cdr3_length v_call d_call clone_size cdr3_nt cdr3_aa
TRBJ2-3 16 TRBV6-5 TRBD2 once TGTGCCAGCAGTTACTCTAGCGGGGTCGGGACAGATACGCAGTATTTT CASSYSSGVGTDTQYF
TRBJ2-1 11 TRBV9 . few TGTGCCAGCAGCGGTGCGGATGAGCAGTTCTTC CASSGADEQFF
TRBJ1-1 14 TRBV5-1 TRBD1 . TGCGCCAGCAGCCACCGACAGGGGGACACTGAAGCTTTCTTT CASSHRQGDTEAFF
TRBJ2-1 15 TRBV28 . few TGTGCCGGGGGCACCACAGGCCATGGGTACAATGAGCAGTTCTTC CAGGTTGHGYNEQFF
TRBJ2-6 14 TRBV5-1 . many TGCGCCAGCAGCTCACGCTCTGGGGCCAACGTCCTGACTTTC CASSSRSGANVLTF
TRBJ1-2 16 TRBV12-3/TRBV12-4 . . TGTGCCAGCAGTTTAGAAGGGGTCGGAGCTAACTATGGCTACACCTTC CASSLEGVGANYGYTF
TRBJ2-1 14 TRBV5-4 . . TGTGCCAGCAGCAGGATCGACGGCTACAATGAGCAGTTCTTC CASSRIDGYNEQFF
TRBJ2-1 15 TRBV7-9 . . TGTGCCAGCAGCTTAGATCAGGGACCTTACAATGAGCAGTTCTTC CASSLDQGPYNEQFF
TRBJ2-5 16 TRBV12-3/TRBV12-4 . few TGTGCCAGCAGTTTTCGGGGAACTGCAACCCCAGAGACCCAGTACTTC CASSFRGTATPETQYF
TRBJ2-2 11 TRBV7-2 . few TGTGCCAGCATCCCGACCGGGGAGCTGTTTTTT CASIPTGELFF
TRBJ1-1 15 TRBV5-1 . few TGCGCCAGCAGCTTGGGTGGGCCCGCGAACACTGAAGCTTTCTTT CASSLGGPANTEAFF
TRBJ2-1 14 TRBV12-3/TRBV12-4 TRBD2 . TGTGCCAGCAGTCCCACTCGGGAGGGCAATGAGCAGTTCTTC CASSPTREGNEQFF
TRBJ1-1 13 TRBV20-1 TRBD1 few TGCAGTGGCAGACAGGGGGGGAACACTGAAGCTTTCTTT CSGRQGGNTEAFF
TRBJ2-1 19 TRBV3-1 TRBD1 few TGTGCCAGCAGCCATGCATACAGGACAGGGCGGGTGGCCTACAATGAGCAGTTCTTC CASSHAYRTGRVAYNEQFF
TRBJ2-5 14 TRBV7-8 . few TGTGCCAGCAGTTCACCGGGGCTCAAGAAGACCCAGTACTTC CASSSPGLKKTQYF
TRBJ2-5 15 TRBV6-2/TRBV6-3 . . TGTGCCAGCAGTACCCGGCCCGGGACTCGGAGTACCCAGTACTTC CASSTRPGTRSTQYF
TRBJ2-1 11 TRBV7-3 . . TGTGCCAGCAGCACAGGAGGTGAGCAGTTCTTC CASSTGGEQFF
TRBJ1-2 15 TRBV27 TRBD1 few TGTGCCAGCAGGGACAGGGGAGCGGCTAACTATGGCTACACCTTC CASRDRGAANYGYTF
TRBJ1-2 15 TRBV7-2 . . TGTGCCAGCAGCGTAGGGGGACCGAGTTACTATGGCTACACCTTC CASSVGGPSYYGYTF
TRBJ1-5 17 TRBV4-1 TRBD1 few TGCGCCAGCAGCCAAGTGACAGGGGGGATAAGCAATCAGCCCCAGCATTTT CASSQVTGGISNQPQHF
TRBJ1-2 13 TRBV6-6 . . TGTGCCAGCAGAACAGACGGCCTCTATGGCTACACCTTC CASRTDGLYGYTF
TRBJ1-2 14 TRBV5-6 . . TGTGCCAGCAGCTTGTTCGACAGGTACTATGGCTACACCTTC CASSLFDRYYGYTF
TRBJ2-5 13 TRBV20-1 . few TGCAGTGCTAAATGGGACGGCAAAGAGACCCAGTACTTC CSAKWDGKETQYF
TRBJ2-4 14 TRBV29-1 TRBD2 . TGCAGCGCCGCGGGGGGCACCCCCAAAAACATTCAGTACTTC CSAAGGTPKNIQYF
TRBJ2-4 15 TRBV25-1 . . TGTGCCAGCTCATTAACAGGGGGGGACAAAAACATTCAGTACTTC CASSLTGGDKNIQYF
TRBJ1-5 15 TRBV6-5 TRBD1 few TGTGCCAGCAGCGGACAGGTAGGGAACAATCAGCCCCAGCATTTT CASSGQVGNNQPQHF
TRBJ1-1 15 TRBV4-1 . few TGCGCCAGCAGCCAGCCCCCTGGGACACCCTCTGAAGCTTTCTTT CASSQPPGTPSEAFF
TRBJ2-1 17 TRBV6-2/TRBV6-3 . few TGTGCCAGCAGTTACTCGACGGAGGCCCTCGTCGGCGATGAGCAGTTCTTC CASSYSTEALVGDEQFF
TRBJ2-6 18 TRBV9 . few TGTGCCAGCAGCGTAGCAAGTGGGCGGATCTCTGGGGCCAACGTCCTGACTTTC CASSVASGRISGANVLTF
TRBJ1-2 15 TRBV25-1 . . TGTGCCAGCAGTGACGGCCAAATACTGAACTATGGCTACACCTTC CASSDGQILNYGYTF
TRBJ1-5 13 TRBV2 . . TGTGCCAGCAGTGAGGGTTCGGCTCAGCCCCAGCATTTT CASSEGSAQPQHF
TRBJ1-5 14 TRBV5-1 . many TGCGCCAGCAGCCCCCGGGGGGGCGTTCAGCCCCAGCATTTT CASSPRGGVQPQHF
TRBJ2-7 14 TRBV5-1 . . TGCGCCAGCAGCTTGGGTCAGGGAACGGAAGAGCAGTACTTC CASSLGQGTEEQYF
TRBJ2-2 17 TRBV6-5 . few TGTGCCAGCAGTTCCGCCGGGCTCCCGAAGGGCACCGGGGAGCTGTTTTTT CASSSAGLPKGTGELFF
TRBJ2-1 13 TRBV20-1 . . TGCAGTGCTAGAAGGACGGACTACAATGAGCAGTTCTTC CSARRTDYNEQFF
TRBJ2-7 11 TRBV20-1 . . TGCAGTGCCTACGACAGGAACGAGCAGTACTTC CSAYDRNEQYF
TRBJ2-1 15 TRBV19 . many TGTGCCAGTAGTATTGAGGGGGGCGCCTACAATGAGCAGTTCTTC CASSIEGGAYNEQFF
TRBJ1-1 14 TRBV29-1 TRBD1 once TGCAGCGTTGAAGATGTCACCCAGGGGGCAGGGGCTTTCTTT CSVEDVTQGAGAFF
TRBJ2-2 15 TRBV7-9 . . TGTGCCAGCAGCTTAGCGGAGGGAAACACCGGGGAGCTGTTTTTT CASSLAEGNTGELFF
TRBJ2-4 15 TRBV4-1 . . TGCGCCAGCAGCCAAGACAGGGAGAATTGGAACATTCAGTACTTC CASSQDRENWNIQYF
TRBJ1-1 12 TRBV7-9 . . TGTGCCAGCAGCACACCCTGGACTGAAGCTTTCTTT CASSTPWTEAFF
TRBJ2-2 16 TRBV11-3 . . TGTGCCAGCAGCTTAGGGGTCAGGGGAACCGCCGGGGAGCTGTTTTTT CASSLGVRGTAGELFF